The clone carrying this TCR beta chain showed up many times. Its antigen remains unknown. The sample is drawn from a study of neurological immune-mediated disorders. Germline CDR1 reads DFQATT; CDR2 reads SNEGSKA (reference sequence). Trimming at V came to 7 bases and at J to 6 bases, leaving 17 bases not matched to a gene. The CDR3 has 16 residues. Time point: longitudinal time-point 2. Unsorted libraries were prepared from 2 million PBMCs that had been stored at -80 C. Whenever a sequencing run was performed, it yielded over 180 million TCR-beta sequences from 15-18 subjects. From the 5' RACE reads, TCRdb called clonotypes with MiXCR, one entry per CDR3 protein. The sample has tens of thousands of distinct CDR3 sequences, around 6% seen once; the top ten hold 6.5% to 9.5%. Findings and caveats of the study: The multiple sclerosis repertoire cluster was not associated with any clinical or MRI feature, with the authors stating that larger cohorts are needed. Repertoires from 18 of 34 multiple sclerosis patients grouped phylogenetically into a related-CDR3 cluster, suggesting a possible signature.

The sample was PBMCs. This receptor was identified in a woman aged 60 to 75 with multiple sclerosis. V is TRBV20-1 and J is TRBJ2-3, with 9 bases fitting TRBD2. The DNA for the CDR3 is TGCAGTGTATCGATGTTTTCTAGCGGGGCTTCGGATACGCAGTATTTT. It codes for CSVSMFSSGASDTQYF.